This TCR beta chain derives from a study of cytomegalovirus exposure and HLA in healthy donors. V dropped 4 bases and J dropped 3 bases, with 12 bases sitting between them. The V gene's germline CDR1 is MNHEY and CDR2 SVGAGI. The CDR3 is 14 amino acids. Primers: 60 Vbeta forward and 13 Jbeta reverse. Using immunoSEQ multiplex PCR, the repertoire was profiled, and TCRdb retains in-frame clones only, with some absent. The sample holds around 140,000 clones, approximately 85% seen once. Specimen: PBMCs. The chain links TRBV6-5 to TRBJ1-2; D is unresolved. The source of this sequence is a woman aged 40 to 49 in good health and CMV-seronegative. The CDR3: CASSSGGEDYGYTF. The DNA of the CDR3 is TGTGCCAGCAGTTCGGGAGGAGAAGACTATGGCTACACCTTC.